Presented here are 4 T cell receptor beta chains from one specimen sequenced in a study of cytomegalovirus exposure and HLA in healthy donors. Both 60 Vbeta primers and 13 Jbeta primers went into the PCR. Only in-frame clones appear in the TCRdb table, and some are missing; sequencing was by immunoSEQ multiplex PCR. The sample gives around 97,000 clones, less than 9.5% of which show up once; around 4.9% is in the top ten. Material for sequencing was PBMCs. The receptors were gathered from a middle-aged man in good health and CMV-seropositive.

There are many counts of this clone. The rearrangement joins TRBV5-1 to TRBJ2-3, with TRBD1 matching 8 bases. V lost 2 bases, J lost 2 bases, and 4 bases stayed unmatched. CDR1 SGHRS and CDR2 YFSETQ come from the germline V gene. The CDR3 consists of 15 residues. CDR3 residues: CASSLRTGITDTQYF. DNA for the CDR3: TGCGCCAGCAGCTTACGGACAGGGATCACAGATACGCAGTATTTT.

This clone was recorded a few times. This sequence joins TRBV27 and TRBJ2-5; D is possibly TRBD1 (6 bases). The germline V gene encodes CDR1 MNHEY and CDR2 SMNVEV (reference sequence). Trimming pared 5 bases from V and 2 bases from J, leaving 12 bases between. CDR3 length: 14 amino acids. Written as DNA, the CDR3 is TGTGCCAGCAGTGCCAGGGGCTTACAAGAGACCCAGTACTTC. This encodes CASSARGLQETQYF.

The gene calls are TRBV5-4 and TRBJ2-1; 11 bases line up with TRBD2. After removal of 3 bases from V and 5 bases from J, the junction contained 7 bases not matched to a gene. Germline CDR1 reads SGHNT; CDR2 reads YYREEE (reference sequence). The CDR3 contains 16 residues. The CDR3 bases are TGTGCCAGCAGCTCTGCTTCTAGCGGGGGGAACAATGAGCAGTTCTTC. Translation: CASSSASSGGNNEQFF.

This chain joins TRBV18 and TRBJ2-5; 7 bases align to TRBD1. The junction had 5 bases not matched to a gene; V was cut back by 5 bases and J by 2 bases. The CDR3 has 14 residues. Per germline, CDR1 KGHSH and CDR2 LQKENI. The CDR3 DNA follows: TGTGCCAGCTCAGCCCAGGGGGTGCAAGAGACCCAGTACTTC. It encodes CASSAQGVQETQYF.